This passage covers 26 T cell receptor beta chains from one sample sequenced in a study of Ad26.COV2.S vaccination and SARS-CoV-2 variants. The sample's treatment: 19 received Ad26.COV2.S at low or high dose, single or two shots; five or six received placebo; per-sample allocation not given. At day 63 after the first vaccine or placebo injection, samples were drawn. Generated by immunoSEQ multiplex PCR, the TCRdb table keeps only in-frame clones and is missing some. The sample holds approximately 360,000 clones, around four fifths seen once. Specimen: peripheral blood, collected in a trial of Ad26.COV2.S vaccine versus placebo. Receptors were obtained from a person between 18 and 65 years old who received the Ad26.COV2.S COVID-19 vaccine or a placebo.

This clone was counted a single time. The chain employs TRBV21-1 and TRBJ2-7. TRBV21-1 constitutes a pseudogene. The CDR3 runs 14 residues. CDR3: CASPSGRDLNEQYF. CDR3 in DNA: TGTGCCAGCCCGTCTGGTAGGGATCTCAACGAGCAGTACTTC.

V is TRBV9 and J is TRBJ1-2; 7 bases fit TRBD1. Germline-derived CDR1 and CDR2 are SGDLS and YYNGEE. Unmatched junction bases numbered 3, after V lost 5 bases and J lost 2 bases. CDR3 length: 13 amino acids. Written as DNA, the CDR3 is TGTGCCAGCAGGACAGGGTTGAACTATGGCTACACCTTC. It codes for CASRTGLNYGYTF.

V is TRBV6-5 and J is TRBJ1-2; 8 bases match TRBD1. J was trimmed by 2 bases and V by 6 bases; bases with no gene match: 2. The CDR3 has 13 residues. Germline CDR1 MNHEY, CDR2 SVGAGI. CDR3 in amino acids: CASSRTGNYGYTF. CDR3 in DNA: TGTGCCAGCAGCCGGACAGGGAACTATGGCTACACCTTC.

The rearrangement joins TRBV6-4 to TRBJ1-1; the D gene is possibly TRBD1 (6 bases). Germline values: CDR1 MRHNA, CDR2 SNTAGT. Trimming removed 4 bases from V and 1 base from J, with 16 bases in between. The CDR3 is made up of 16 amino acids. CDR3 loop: CASSVQGPNQNTEAFF. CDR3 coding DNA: TGTGCCAGCAGTGTGCAGGGGCCCAACCAGAACACTGAAGCTTTCTTT.

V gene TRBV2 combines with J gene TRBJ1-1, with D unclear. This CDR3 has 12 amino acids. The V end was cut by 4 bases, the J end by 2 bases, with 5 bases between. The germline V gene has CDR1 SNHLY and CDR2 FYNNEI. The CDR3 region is CASSGYNTEAFF. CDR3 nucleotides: TGTGCCAGCAGTGGATATAACACTGAAGCTTTCTTT.

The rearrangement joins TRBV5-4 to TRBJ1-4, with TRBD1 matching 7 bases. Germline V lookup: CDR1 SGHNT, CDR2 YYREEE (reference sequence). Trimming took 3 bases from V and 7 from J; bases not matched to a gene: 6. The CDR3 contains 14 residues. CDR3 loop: CASSSDRVGEKLFF. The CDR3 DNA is TGTGCCAGCAGCTCCGACAGGGTCGGTGAAAAACTGTTTTTT.

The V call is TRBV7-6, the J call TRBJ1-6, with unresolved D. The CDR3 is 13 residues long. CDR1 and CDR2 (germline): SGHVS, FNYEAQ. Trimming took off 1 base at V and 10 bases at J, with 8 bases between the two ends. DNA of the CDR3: TGTGCCAGCAGCTTAGATCGGGAATCACCCCTCCACTTT. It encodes CASSLDRESPLHF.

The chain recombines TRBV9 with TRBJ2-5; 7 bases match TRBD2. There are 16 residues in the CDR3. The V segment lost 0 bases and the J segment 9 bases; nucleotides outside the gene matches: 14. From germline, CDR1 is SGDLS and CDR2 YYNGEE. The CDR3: CASSVEGTQWAGAQYF. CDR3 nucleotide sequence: TGTGCCAGCAGCGTAGAAGGGACTCAGTGGGCGGGAGCCCAGTACTTC.

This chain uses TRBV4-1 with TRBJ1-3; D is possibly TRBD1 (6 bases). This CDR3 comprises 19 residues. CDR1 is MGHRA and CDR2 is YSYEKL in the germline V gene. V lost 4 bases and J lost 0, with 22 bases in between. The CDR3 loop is CASSPYSRDRFRSGNTIYF. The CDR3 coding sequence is TGCGCCAGCAGCCCCTACTCAAGAGACAGGTTTCGCTCTGGAAACACCATATATTTT.

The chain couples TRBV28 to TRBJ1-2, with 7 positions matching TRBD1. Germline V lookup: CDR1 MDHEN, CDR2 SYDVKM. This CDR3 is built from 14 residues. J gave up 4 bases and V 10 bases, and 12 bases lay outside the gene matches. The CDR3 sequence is CATHRGGPLYGYTF. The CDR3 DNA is TGTGCCACCCACAGAGGGGGCCCCCTCTATGGCTACACCTTC.

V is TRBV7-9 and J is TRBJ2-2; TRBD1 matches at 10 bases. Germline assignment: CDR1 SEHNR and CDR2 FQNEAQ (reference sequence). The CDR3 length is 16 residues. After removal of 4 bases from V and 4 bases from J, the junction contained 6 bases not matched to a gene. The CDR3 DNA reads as TGTGCCAGCAGCTCCCGGGACAGGGGTGTCACCGGGGAGCTGTTTTTT. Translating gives CASSSRDRGVTGELFF. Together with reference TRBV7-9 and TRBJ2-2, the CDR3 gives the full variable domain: DTGVSQNPRHKITKRGQNVTFRCDPISEHNRLYWYRQTLGQGPEFLTYFQNEAQLEKSRLLSDRFSAERPKGSFSTLEIQRTEQGDSAMYLCASSSRDRGVTGELFFGEGSRLTVL.

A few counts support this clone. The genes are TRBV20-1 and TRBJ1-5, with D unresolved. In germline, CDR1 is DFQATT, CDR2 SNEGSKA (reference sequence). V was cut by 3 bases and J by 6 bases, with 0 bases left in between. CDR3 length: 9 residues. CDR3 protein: CSASQPQHF. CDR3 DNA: TGCAGTGCTAGTCAGCCCCAGCATTTT.

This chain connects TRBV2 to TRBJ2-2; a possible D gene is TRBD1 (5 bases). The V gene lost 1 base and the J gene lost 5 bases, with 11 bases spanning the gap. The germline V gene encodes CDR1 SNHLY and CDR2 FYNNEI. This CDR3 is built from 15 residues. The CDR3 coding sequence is TGTGCCAGCAGTGAAGTATCTAGGGGAACCGGGGAGCTGTTTTTT. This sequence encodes CASSEVSRGTGELFF.

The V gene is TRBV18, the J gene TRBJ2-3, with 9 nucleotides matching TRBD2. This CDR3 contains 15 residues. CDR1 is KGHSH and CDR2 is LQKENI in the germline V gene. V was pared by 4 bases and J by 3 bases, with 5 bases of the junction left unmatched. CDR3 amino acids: CASSRYSGGTDTQYF. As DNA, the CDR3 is TGTGCCAGCTCACGTTATAGCGGGGGTACAGATACGCAGTATTTT. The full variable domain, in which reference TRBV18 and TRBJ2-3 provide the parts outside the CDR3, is NAGVMQNPRHLVRRRGQEARLRCSPMKGHSHVYWYRQLPEEGLKFMVYLQKENIIDESGMPKERFSAEFPKEGPSILRIQQVVRGDSAAYFCASSRYSGGTDTQYFGPGTRLTVL.

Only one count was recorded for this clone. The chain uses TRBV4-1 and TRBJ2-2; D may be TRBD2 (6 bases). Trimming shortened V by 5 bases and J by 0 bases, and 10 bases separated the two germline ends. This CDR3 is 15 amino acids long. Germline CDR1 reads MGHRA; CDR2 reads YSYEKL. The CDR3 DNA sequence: TGCGCCAGCAGCTCGCGGGACCCGAACACCGGGGAGCTGTTTTTT. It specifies CASSSRDPNTGELFF.

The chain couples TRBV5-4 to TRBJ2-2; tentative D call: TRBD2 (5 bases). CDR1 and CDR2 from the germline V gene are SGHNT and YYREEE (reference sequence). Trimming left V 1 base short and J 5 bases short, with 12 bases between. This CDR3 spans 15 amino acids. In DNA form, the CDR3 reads TGTGCCAGCAGCTTGAGTCTAGCTGGGACCGGGGAGCTGTTTTTT. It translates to CASSLSLAGTGELFF.

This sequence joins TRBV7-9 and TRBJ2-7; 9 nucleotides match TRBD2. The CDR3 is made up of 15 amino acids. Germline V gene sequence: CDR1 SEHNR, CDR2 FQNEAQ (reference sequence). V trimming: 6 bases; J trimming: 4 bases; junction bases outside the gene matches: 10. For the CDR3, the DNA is TGTGCCAGCAGGATACGGCTAGCGGGACTTTACGAGCAGTACTTC. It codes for CASRIRLAGLYEQYF.

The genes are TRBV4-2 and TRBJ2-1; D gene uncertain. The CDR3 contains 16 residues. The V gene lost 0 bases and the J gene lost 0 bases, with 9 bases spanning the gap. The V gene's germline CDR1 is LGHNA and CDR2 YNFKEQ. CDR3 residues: CASSQDRALSYNEQFF. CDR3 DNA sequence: TGTGCCAGCAGCCAAGATCGAGCGCTCTCCTACAATGAGCAGTTCTTC.

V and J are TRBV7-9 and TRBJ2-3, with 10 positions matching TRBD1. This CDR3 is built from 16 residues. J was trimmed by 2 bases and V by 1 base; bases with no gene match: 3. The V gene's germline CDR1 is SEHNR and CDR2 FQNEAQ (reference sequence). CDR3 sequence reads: CASSLVGQGPTDTQYF. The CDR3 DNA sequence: TGTGCCAGCAGCTTAGTGGGACAGGGGCCCACAGATACGCAGTATTTT.

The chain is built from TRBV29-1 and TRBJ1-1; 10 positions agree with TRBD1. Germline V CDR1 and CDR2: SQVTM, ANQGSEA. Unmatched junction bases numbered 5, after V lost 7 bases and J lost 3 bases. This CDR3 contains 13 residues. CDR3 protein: CSGVTGGDTEAFF. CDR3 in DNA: TGCAGCGGGGTGACAGGGGGCGACACTGAAGCTTTCTTT.

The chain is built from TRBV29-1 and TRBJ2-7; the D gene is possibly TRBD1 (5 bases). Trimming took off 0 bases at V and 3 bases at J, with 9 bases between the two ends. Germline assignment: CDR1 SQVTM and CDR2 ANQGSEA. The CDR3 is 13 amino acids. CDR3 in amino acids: CSVEEAGIYEQYF. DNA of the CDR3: TGCAGCGTTGAAGAAGCAGGGATCTACGAGCAGTACTTC.

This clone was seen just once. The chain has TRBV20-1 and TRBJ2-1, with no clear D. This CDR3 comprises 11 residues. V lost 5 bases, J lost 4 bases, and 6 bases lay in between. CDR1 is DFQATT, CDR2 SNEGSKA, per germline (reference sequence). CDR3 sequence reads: CSAGAYNEQFF. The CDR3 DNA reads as TGCAGTGCTGGCGCGTACAATGAGCAGTTCTTC.

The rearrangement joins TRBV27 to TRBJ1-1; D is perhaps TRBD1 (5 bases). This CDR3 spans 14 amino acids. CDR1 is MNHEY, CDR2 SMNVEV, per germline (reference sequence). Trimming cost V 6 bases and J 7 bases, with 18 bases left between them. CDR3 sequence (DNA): TGTGCCAGCAGCCCCCTAGACAGACCCTATGAAGCTTTCTTT. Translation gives CASSPLDRPYEAFF.

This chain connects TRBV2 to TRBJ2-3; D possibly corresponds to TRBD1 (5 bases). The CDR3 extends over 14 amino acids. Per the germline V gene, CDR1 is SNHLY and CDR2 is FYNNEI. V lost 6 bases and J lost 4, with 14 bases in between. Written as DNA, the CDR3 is TGTGCCAGCAGCAAGTTGACCAGGGCAGATACGCAGTATTTT. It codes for CASSKLTRADTQYF.

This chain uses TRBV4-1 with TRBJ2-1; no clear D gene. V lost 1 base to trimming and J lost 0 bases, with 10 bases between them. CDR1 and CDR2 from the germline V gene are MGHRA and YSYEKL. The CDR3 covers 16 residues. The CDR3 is CASSQGASLSYNEQFF. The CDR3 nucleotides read TGCGCCAGCAGCCAAGGAGCCTCACTCTCCTACAATGAGCAGTTCTTC.

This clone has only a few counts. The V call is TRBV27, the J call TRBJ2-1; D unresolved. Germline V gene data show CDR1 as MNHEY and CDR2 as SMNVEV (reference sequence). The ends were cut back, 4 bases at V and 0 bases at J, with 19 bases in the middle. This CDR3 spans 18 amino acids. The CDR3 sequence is CASSSSYSDQSSYNEQFF. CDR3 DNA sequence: TGTGCCAGCAGTTCCTCCTACTCAGACCAGAGCTCCTACAATGAGCAGTTCTTC.